The clone carrying this T cell receptor beta chain has more than one count but fewer than ten. The antigen remains undetermined. These data originate in a study of T cell repertoires in cytomegalovirus infection. Study at large: Public TCR beta signatures were indicative of both CMV infection and a matching HLA type. Study-wide points: In two of eight donors, the top clonotype was HLA-C-restricted CMV-specific.

Germline V gene data show CDR1 as MNHEY and CDR2 as SMNVEV (reference sequence). V lost 3 bases, J lost 1 base, and 6 bases lay in between. The CDR3 sequence is 13 residues long. TCRdb re-called the reads with MiXCR, one entry per CDR3 protein. The repertoire holds fewer than 950,000 distinct CDR3 sequences, with 30% to 35% as singletons. The origin of this receptor is a human donor in good health (CMV status not recorded). Some clones in this sample may be carry-over from other donors' samples. The J gene is TRBJ2-5, the V gene TRBV27; D is undetermined. The sample in question was cultured CD8+ T cells from PBMCs, obtained from culture after CMV antigen stimulation. The CDR3 is CASSFFPQETQYF. In DNA, the CDR3 is TGTGCCAGCAGTTTTTTTCCCCAAGAGACCCAGTACTTC.